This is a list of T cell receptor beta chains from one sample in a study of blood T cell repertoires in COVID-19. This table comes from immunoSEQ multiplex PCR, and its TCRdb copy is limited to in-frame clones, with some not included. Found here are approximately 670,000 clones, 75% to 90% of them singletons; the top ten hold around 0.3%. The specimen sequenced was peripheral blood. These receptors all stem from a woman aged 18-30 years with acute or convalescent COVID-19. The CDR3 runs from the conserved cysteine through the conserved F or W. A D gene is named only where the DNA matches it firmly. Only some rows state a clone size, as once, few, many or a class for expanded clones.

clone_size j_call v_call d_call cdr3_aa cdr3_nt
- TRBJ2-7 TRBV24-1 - CATSDTENDPYEQYF TGTGCCACCAGTGACACAGAAAACGACCCCTACGAGCAGTACTTC
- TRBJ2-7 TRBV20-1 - CSANRAYEQYF TGCAGTGCTAACCGGGCCTACGAGCAGTACTTC
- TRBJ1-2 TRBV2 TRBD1 CATKPSQGDYGYTF TGTGCCACCAAACCCTCACAGGGGGACTATGGCTACACCTTC
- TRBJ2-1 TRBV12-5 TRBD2 CASGLKAGRYNEQFF TGTGCTAGTGGTTTGAAAGCGGGGCGGTACAATGAGCAGTTCTTC
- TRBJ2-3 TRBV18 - CASSPQAVSTDTQYF TGTGCCAGCTCACCACAGGCGGTTAGCACAGATACGCAGTATTTT
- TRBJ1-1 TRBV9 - CASSPNEAFF TGTGCCAGCAGCCCCAATGAAGCTTTCTTT
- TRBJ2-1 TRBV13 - CASSSNNYEQFF TGTGCCAGCAGCTCCAATAACTATGAGCAGTTCTTC
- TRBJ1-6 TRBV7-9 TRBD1 CASRDREFNSPLHF TGTGCCAGCAGAGACAGGGAATTTAATTCACCCCTCCACTTT
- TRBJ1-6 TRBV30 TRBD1 CAWSQGAPNSPLHF TGTGCCTGGAGTCAGGGGGCGCCGAATTCACCCCTCCACTTT
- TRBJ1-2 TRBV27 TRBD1 CASSPRTGEYGYTF TGTGCCAGCAGTCCCCGGACAGGAGAGTATGGCTACACCTTC
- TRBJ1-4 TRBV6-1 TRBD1 CASSEAGGFEKLFF TGTGCCAGCAGTGAAGCAGGGGGCTTTGAAAAACTGTTTTTT
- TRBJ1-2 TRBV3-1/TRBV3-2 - CASSQVQAIYGYTF TGTGCCAGCAGCCAAGTACAGGCAATCTATGGCTACACCTTC
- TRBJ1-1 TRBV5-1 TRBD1 CASSLDQVTGGATEAFF TGCGCCAGCAGCTTGGATCAGGTGACAGGGGGCGCGACTGAAGCTTTCTTT
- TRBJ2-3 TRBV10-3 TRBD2 CAISEMRGASTDTQYF TGTGCCATCAGTGAGATGCGGGGGGCCTCCACAGATACGCAGTATTTT
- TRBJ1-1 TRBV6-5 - CASSLTPGMNTEAFF TGTGCCAGCAGTTTGACCCCCGGGATGAACACTGAAGCTTTCTTT
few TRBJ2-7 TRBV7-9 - CASSPLYEQYF TGTGCCAGCAGCCCCCTCTACGAGCAGTACTTC
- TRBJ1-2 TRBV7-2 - CASNHDLRSSYGYTF TGTGCCAGCAATCATGACTTACGGTCGTCATATGGCTACACCTTC
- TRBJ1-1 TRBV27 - CASSSGDTEAFF TGTGCCAGCAGTTCCGGGGACACTGAAGCTTTCTTT
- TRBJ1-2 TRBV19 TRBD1 CASSRALRDSATLFYGYTF TGTGCCAGTAGTCGGGCCCTCCGGGACAGCGCTACACTTTTCTATGGCTACACCTTC
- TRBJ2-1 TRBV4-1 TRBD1 CASSQDDRAPYNEQFF TGCGCCAGCAGCCAAGATGACAGGGCACCCTACAATGAGCAGTTCTTC
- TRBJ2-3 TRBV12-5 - CASGLARTEDTQYF TGTGCTAGTGGTTTGGCCCGGACAGAAGATACGCAGTATTTT
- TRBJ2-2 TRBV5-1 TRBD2 CATPTGGASGELFF TGCGCCACCCCGACCGGGGGGGCCTCCGGGGAGCTGTTTTTT
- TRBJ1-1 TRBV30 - CAWRTGTEAFF TGTGCCTGGAGAACCGGGACTGAAGCTTTCTTT
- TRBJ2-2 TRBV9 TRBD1 CASSTRQGAGTGELFF TGTGCCAGCAGCACTCGACAGGGGGCGGGCACCGGGGAGCTGTTTTTT
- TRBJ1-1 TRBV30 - CAWSVRVWRNNTEAFF TGTGCCTGGAGTGTACGCGTATGGAGGAATAACACTGAAGCTTTCTTT
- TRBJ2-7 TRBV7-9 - CASSLEHTYEQYF TGTGCCAGCAGCTTAGAACACACCTACGAGCAGTACTTC
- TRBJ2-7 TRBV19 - CASSIVRGSSYEQYF TGTGCCAGTAGCATTGTCCGGGGAAGCTCCTACGAGCAGTACTTC
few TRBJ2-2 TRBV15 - CATEAGELFF TGTGCCACCGAGGCCGGGGAGCTGTTTTTT
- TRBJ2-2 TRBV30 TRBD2 CASTRGVANTGELFF TGTGCCTCCACACGGGGGGTCGCGAACACCGGGGAGCTGTTTTTT
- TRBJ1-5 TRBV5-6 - CASSLLGNQPQHF TGTGCCAGCAGCTTACTTGGCAATCAGCCCCAGCATTTT
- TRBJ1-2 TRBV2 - CASSPRAGDNYGYTF TGTGCCAGCAGTCCCCGGGCAGGGGATAACTATGGCTACACCTTC